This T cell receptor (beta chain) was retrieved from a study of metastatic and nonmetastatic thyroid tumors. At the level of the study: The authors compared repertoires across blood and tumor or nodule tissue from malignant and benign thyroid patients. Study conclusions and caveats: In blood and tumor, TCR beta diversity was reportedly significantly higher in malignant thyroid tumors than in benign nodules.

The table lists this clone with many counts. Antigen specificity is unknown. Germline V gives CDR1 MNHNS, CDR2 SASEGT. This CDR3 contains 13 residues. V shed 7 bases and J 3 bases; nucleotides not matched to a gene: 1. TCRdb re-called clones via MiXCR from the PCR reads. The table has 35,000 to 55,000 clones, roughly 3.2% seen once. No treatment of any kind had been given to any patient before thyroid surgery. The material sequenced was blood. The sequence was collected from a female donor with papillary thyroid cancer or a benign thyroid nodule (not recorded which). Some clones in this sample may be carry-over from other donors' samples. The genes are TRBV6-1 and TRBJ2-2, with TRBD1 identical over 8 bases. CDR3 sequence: CASKTGDTGELFF. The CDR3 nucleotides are TGTGCCAGCAAGACAGGGGACACCGGGGAGCTGTTTTTT.